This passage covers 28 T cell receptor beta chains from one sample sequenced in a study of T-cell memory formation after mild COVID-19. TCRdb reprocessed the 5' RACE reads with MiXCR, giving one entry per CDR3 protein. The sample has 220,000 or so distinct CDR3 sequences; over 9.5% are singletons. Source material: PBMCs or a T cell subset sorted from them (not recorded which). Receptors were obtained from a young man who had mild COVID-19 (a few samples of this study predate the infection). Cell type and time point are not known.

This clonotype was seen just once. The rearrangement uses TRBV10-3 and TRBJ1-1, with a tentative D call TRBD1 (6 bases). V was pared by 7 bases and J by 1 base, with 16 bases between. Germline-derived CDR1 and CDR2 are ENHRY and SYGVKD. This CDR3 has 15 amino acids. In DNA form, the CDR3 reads TGTGCCATCAAAGGCAGGGGCGACCCGAACACTGAAGCTTTCTTT. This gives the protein CAIKGRGDPNTEAFF.

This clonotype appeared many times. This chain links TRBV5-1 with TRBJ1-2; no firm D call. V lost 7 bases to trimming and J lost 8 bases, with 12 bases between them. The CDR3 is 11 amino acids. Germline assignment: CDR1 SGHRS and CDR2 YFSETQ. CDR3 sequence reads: CASRIDGGYTF. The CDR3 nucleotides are TGCGCCAGCCGGATTGATGGGGGCTACACCTTC.

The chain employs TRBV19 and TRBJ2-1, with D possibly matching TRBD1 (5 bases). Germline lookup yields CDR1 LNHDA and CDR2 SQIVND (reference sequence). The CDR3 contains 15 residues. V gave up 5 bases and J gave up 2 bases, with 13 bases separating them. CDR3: CASSRAEDTYNEQFF. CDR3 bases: TGTGCCAGTAGTCGAGCCGAGGACACCTACAATGAGCAGTTCTTC.

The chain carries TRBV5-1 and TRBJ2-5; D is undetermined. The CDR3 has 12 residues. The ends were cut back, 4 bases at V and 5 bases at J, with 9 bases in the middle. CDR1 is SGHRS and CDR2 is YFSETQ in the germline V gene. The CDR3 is CASSLSPETQYF. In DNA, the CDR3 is TGCGCCAGCAGCCTAAGTCCGGAGACCCAGTACTTC.

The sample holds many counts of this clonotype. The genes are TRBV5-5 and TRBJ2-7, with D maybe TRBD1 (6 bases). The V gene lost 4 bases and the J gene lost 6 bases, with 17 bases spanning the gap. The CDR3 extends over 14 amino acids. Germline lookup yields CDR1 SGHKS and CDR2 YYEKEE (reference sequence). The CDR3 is CASSATGIASEQYF. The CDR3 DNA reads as TGTGCCAGCAGCGCAACAGGGATTGCTTCCGAGCAGTACTTC.

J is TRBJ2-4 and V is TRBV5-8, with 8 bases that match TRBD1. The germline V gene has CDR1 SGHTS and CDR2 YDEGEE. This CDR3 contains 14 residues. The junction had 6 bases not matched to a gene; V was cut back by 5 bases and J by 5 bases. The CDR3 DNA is TGTGCCAGCAGGAGACAGGGGTCCCAAAACATTCAGTACTTC. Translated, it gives CASRRQGSQNIQYF.

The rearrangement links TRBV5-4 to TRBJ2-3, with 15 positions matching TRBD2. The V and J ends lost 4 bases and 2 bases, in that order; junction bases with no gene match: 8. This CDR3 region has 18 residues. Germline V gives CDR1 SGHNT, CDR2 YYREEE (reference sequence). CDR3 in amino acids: CASSKRTSGGVSTDTQYF. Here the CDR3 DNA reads TGTGCCAGCAGCAAGCGGACTAGCGGGGGGGTTTCCACAGATACGCAGTATTTT.

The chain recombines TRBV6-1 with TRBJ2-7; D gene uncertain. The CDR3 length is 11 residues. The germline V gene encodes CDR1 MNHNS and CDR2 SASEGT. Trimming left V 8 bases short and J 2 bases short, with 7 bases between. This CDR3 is CASRLAYEQYF. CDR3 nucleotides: TGTGCCAGCCGTTTGGCCTACGAGCAGTACTTC.

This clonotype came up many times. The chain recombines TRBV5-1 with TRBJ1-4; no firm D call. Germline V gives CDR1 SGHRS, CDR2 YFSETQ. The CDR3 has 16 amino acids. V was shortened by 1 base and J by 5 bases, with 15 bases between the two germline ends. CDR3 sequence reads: CASSLIGRSPNEKLFF. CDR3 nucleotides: TGCGCCAGCAGCTTGATTGGGAGGTCCCCGAATGAAAAACTGTTTTTT. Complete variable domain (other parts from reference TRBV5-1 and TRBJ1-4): KAGVTQTPRYLIKTRGQQVTLSCSPISGHRSVSWYQQTPGQGLQFLFEYFSETQRNKGNFPGRFSGRQFSNSRSEMNVSTLELGDSALYLCASSLIGRSPNEKLFFGSGTQLSVL.

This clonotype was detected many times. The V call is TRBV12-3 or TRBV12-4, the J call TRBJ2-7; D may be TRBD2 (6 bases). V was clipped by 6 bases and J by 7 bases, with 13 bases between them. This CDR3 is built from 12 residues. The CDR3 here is CASSQEGGEQYF. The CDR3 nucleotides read TGTGCCAGCAGCCAGGAGGGTGGTGAGCAGTACTTC.

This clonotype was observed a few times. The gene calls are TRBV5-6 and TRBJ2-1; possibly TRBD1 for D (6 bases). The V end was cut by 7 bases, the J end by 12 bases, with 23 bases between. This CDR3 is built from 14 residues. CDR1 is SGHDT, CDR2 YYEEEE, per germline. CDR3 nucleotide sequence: TGTGCCAGCGGGTGGCAGGGGCCCCCCCACGGGCAGTTCTTC. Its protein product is CASGWQGPPHGQFF.

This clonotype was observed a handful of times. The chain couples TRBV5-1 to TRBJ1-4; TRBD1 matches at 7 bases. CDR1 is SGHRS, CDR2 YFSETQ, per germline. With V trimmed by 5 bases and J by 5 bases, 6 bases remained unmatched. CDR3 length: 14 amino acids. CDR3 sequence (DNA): TGCGCCAGCAGACCGACAGGGATGAATGAAAAACTGTTTTTT. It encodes CASRPTGMNEKLFF.

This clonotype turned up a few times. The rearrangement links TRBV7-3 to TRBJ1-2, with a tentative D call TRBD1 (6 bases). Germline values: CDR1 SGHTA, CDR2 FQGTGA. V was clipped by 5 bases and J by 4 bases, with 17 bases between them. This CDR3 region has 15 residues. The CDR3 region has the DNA TGTGCCAGCAGCCCCCGGGGGGCAGGGGCCTATGGCTACACCTTC. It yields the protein CASSPRGAGAYGYTF.

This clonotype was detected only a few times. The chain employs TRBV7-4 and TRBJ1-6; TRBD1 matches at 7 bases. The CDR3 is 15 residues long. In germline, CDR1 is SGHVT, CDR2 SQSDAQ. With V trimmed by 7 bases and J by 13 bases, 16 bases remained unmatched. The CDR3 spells CASNNPGQWPRPLHF. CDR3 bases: TGTGCCAGCAATAATCCGGGACAGTGGCCTCGGCCCCTCCACTTT.

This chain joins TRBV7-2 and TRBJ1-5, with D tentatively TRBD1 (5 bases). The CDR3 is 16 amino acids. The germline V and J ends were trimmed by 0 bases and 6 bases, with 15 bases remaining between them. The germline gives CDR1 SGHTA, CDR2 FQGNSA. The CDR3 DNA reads TGTGCCAGCAGCTTAGCCGGGACGGGGTCTATTCAGCCCCAGCATTTT. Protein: CASSLAGTGSIQPQHF.

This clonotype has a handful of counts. CDR3 bases: TGTGCCAGCAGCCCCCTCCGGGGACAGGAGACCTACGAGCAGTACTTC. Translation: CASSPLRGQETYEQYF. The J gene is TRBJ2-7, the V gene TRBV7-6; 8 positions agree with TRBD1. This CDR3 has 16 amino acids. V lost 5 bases, J lost 2 bases, and 11 bases stayed unmatched. From germline, CDR1 is SGHVS and CDR2 FNYEAQ.

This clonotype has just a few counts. CDR3 sequence reads: CASSLNGGPQETQYF. The CDR3 DNA follows: TGCGCCAGCAGCCTGAACGGGGGGCCCCAAGAGACCCAGTACTTC. The chain joins TRBV4-3 to TRBJ2-5, with D tentatively TRBD2 (7 bases). Germline V gene data show CDR1 as LGHNA and CDR2 as YSLEER. The length of the CDR3 is 15 residues. With 4 bases removed from V and 1 base from J, the gap between germline ends came to 13 bases.

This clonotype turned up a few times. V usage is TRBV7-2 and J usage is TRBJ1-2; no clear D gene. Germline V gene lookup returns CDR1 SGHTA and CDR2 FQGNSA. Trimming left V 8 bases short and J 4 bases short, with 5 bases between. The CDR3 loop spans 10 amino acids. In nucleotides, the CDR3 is TGTGCCAGCGGCCTCTATGGCTACACCTTC. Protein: CASGLYGYTF.

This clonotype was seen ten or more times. The CDR3 region has the DNA TGCAGCGTTGTTCCGAACACTGAAGCTTTCTTT. Protein sequence: CSVVPNTEAFF. The chain has TRBV29-1 and TRBJ1-1; D uncertain. The length of the CDR3 is 11 residues. The V and J ends lost 4 bases and 1 base respectively, with 4 bases between them. Germline CDR1 is SQVTM and CDR2 is ANQGSEA. Full variable domain (missing parts from reference TRBV29-1 and TRBJ1-1): SAVISQKPSRDICQRGTSLTIQCQVDSQVTMMFWYRQQPGQSLTLIATANQGSEATYESGFVIDKFPISRPNLTFSTLTVSNMSPEDSSIYLCSVVPNTEAFFGQGTRLTVV.

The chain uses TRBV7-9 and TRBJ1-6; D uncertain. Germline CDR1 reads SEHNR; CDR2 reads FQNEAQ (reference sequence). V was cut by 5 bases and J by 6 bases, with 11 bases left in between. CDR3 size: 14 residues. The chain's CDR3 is CASSVRTGNSPLHF. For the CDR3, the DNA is TGTGCCAGCAGCGTTAGGACCGGTAATTCACCCCTCCACTTT.

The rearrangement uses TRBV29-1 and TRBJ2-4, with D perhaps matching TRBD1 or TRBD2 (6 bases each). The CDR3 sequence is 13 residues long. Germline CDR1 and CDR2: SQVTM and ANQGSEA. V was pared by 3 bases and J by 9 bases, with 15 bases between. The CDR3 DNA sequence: TGCAGCGTTGACGAAGGAGGGGGGAGCATTCAGTACTTC. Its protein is CSVDEGGGSIQYF.

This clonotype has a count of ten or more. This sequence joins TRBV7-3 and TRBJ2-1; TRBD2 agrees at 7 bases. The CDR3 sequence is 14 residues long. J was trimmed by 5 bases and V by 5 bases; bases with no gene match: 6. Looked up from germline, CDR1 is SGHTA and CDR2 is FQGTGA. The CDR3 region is CASSRSGEHNEQFF. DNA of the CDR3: TGTGCCAGCAGCCGCAGCGGGGAACACAATGAGCAGTTCTTC. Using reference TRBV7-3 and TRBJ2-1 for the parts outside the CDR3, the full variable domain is GAGVSQTPSNKVTEKGKYVELRCDPISGHTALYWYRQSLGQGPEFLIYFQGTGAADDSGLPNDRFFAVRPEGSVSTLKIQRTERGDSAVYLCASSRSGEHNEQFFGPGTRLTVL.

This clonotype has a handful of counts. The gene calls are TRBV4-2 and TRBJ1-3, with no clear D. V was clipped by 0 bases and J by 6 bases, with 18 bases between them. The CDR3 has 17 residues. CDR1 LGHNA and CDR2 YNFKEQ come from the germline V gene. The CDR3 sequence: CASSQEVFAGAPNTIYF. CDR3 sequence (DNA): TGTGCCAGCAGCCAAGAAGTATTCGCGGGAGCTCCAAACACCATATATTTT.

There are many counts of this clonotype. The CDR3 spells CASSWAGTSGASDEQFF. DNA for the CDR3: TGTGCCAGCAGCTGGGCCGGGACTAGCGGGGCTAGCGATGAGCAGTTCTTC. The V call is TRBV7-2, the J call TRBJ2-1; the match to TRBD2 covers 13 bases. Germline V lookup: CDR1 SGHTA, CDR2 FQGNSA. With V trimmed by 4 bases and J by 8 bases, 11 bases remained unmatched. The CDR3 is 17 amino acids.

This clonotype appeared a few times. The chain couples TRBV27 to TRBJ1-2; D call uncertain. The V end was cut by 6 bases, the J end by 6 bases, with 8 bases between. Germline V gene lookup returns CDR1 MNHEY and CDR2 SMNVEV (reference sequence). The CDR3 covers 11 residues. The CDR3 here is CASRLNDGYTF. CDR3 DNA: TGTGCCAGCAGGCTAAATGATGGCTACACCTTC.

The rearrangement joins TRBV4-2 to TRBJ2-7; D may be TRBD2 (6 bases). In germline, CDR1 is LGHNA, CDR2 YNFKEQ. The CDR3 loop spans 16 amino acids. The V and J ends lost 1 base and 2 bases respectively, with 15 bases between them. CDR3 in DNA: TGTGCCAGCAGCCAAGTAGTTGGAGGGGCCGCCTACGAGCAGTACTTC. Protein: CASSQVVGGAAYEQYF.

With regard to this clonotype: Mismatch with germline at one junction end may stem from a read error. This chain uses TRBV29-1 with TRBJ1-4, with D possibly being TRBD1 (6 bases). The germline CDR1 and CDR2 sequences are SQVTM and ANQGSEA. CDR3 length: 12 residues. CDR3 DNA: TGCAGCGCTGGGACAACTGATGAAAAACTGTTTTTT. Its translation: CSAGTTDEKLFF.

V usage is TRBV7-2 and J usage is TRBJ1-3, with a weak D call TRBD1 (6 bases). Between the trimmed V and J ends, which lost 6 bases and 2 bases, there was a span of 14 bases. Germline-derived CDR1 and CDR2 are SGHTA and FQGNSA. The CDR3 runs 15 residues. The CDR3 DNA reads TGTGCCAGCAGTGCCATCGGGACAACTGGAAACACCATATATTTT. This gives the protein CASSAIGTTGNTIYF.